Below are 20 T cell receptor beta chains sequenced from a single sample in a study of T cell repertoires in cytomegalovirus infection. TCRdb called the reads again in MiXCR, with one record for every CDR3 protein. The sample consists of hundreds of thousands of distinct CDR3 sequences, about 24% of them appearing once. Sequences were obtained from CD8+ T cells from PBMCs. These receptors all stem from a human donor in good health (CMV status not recorded). Some clones in this sample may be carry-over from other donors' samples.

This rearrangement joins TRBV15 to TRBJ1-1; no clear D. The germline V gene has CDR1 LNHNV and CDR2 YYDKDF (reference sequence). Trimming shortened V by 0 bases and J by 0 bases, and 8 bases separated the two germline ends. The CDR3 extends over 15 amino acids. For the CDR3, the DNA is TGTGCCACCAGCAGAGATGGCGAGCTGAACACTGAAGCTTTCTTT. Its protein is CATSRDGELNTEAFF.

The chain uses TRBV5-5 and TRBJ1-2, with D possibly matching TRBD1 (5 bases). The V end lost 2 bases, the J end lost 10 bases, and 12 bases lay between the germline ends. The CDR3 contains 12 residues. From germline, CDR1 is SGHKS and CDR2 YYEKEE (reference sequence). The DNA of the CDR3 is TGTGCCAGCAGCTTCCCGGGACTGATCTACACCTTC. Its translation is CASSFPGLIYTF.

DNA for the CDR3: TGTGCCAGCAGTCCTCGAGGGGGTGCCCTCAACGAGCAGTACGTC. Protein sequence: CASSPRGGALNEQYV. V gene TRBV27 combines with J gene TRBJ2-7; possible D gene TRBD1, 6 bases. Trimming removed 5 bases at V and 5 bases at J, with 19 bases between. CDR1 is MNHEY, CDR2 SMNVEV, per germline (reference sequence). The CDR3 extends over 15 amino acids.

This clonotype was detected many times. The chain carries TRBV4-1 and TRBJ2-2; 10 bases are a match to TRBD2. The germline V gene encodes CDR1 MGHRA and CDR2 YSYEKL. V lost 4 bases, J lost 3 bases, and 5 bases stayed unmatched. The CDR3 covers 16 residues. The chain's CDR3 is CASSPIAGGYTGELFF. CDR3 nucleotides: TGCGCCAGCAGCCCCATAGCGGGGGGCTACACCGGGGAGCTGTTTTTT.

The chain couples TRBV19 to TRBJ1-1; D is ambiguous. The CDR3 is 15 residues long. Germline-derived CDR1 and CDR2 are LNHDA and SQIVND (reference sequence). Trimming shortened V by 0 bases and J by 0 bases, and 8 bases separated the two germline ends. CDR3 sequence (DNA): TGTGCCAGTAGTATAGAGGCCCAGATGAACACTGAAGCTTTCTTT. Its protein is CASSIEAQMNTEAFF.

The chain is built from TRBV9 and TRBJ2-3; TRBD1 aligns across 8 bases. Germline CDR1 and CDR2: SGDLS and YYNGEE. J was trimmed by 3 bases and V by 1 base; bases with no gene match: 7. This CDR3 has 16 residues. The CDR3 sequence: CASSVIPGGKTDTQYF. The CDR3 DNA reads TGTGCCAGCAGCGTAATCCCAGGGGGCAAAACAGATACGCAGTATTTT.

This chain uses TRBV20-1 with TRBJ2-1; D not resolved. CDR3 length equals 11 residues. Trimming shortened V by 3 bases and J by 7 bases, and 7 bases separated the two germline ends. Germline V CDR1 and CDR2: DFQATT, SNEGSKA (reference sequence). The CDR3 sequence: CSASIENEQFF. The DNA of the CDR3 is TGCAGTGCTAGTATCGAGAATGAGCAGTTCTTC.

The chain carries TRBV20-1 and TRBJ2-1; 7 bases map to TRBD2. The CDR3 consists of 14 residues. V shed 6 bases and J 0 bases; nucleotides not matched to a gene: 5. Germline V CDR1 and CDR2: DFQATT, SNEGSKA (reference sequence). The CDR3, as DNA: TGCAGTGCAACAAGCGGGGACTCCTACAATGAGCAGTTCTTC. Amino acids: CSATSGDSYNEQFF.

In its sample, this clonotype was seen many times. The rearrangement joins TRBV7-6 to TRBJ1-1, with D tentatively TRBD1 (6 bases). Trimming took off 4 bases at V and 3 bases at J, with 12 bases between the two ends. The CDR3 is made up of 14 amino acids. Germline CDR1 SGHVS, CDR2 FNYEAQ. CDR3 in amino acids: CASSSTGSDTEAFF. CDR3 sequence (DNA): TGTGCCAGCAGCTCAACAGGGTCTGACACTGAAGCTTTCTTT.

This clonotype was seen at least ten times. This sequence joins TRBV28 and TRBJ1-1; 7 bases are a match to TRBD1. The ends lost 5 bases at V and 0 bases at J; junction bases unmatched: 6. In germline, CDR1 is MDHEN, CDR2 SYDVKM. The CDR3 contains 15 residues. The CDR3 protein is CASSPQGGMNTEAFF. In DNA form, the CDR3 reads TGTGCCAGCAGTCCCCAGGGGGGTATGAACACTGAAGCTTTCTTT.

V usage is TRBV12-3 or TRBV12-4 and J usage is TRBJ1-1; no clear D gene. CDR3 size: 14 residues. V dropped 0 bases and J dropped 5 bases, with 10 bases sitting between them. CDR3 bases: TGTGCCAGCAGTTTAGCGGGGTTCCTAACTGAAGCTTTCTTT. It yields the protein CASSLAGFLTEAFF.

This chain connects TRBV6-1 to TRBJ1-4; weak D call: TRBD1 (5 bases). Germline lookup yields CDR1 MNHNS and CDR2 SASEGT. The CDR3 sequence is 15 residues long. Trimming pared 5 bases from V and 4 bases from J, leaving 14 bases between. CDR3 nucleotide sequence: TGTGCCAGCAGTCCGACGGGGGGTTTTAATGAAAAACTGTTTTTT. This gives the protein CASSPTGGFNEKLFF.

The V and J genes are TRBV28 and TRBJ2-7; unclear D gene. The CDR3 has 14 amino acids. Germline CDR1 is MDHEN and CDR2 is SYDVKM. The V end was cut by 2 bases, the J end by 0 bases, with 8 bases between. The CDR3 region has the DNA TGTGCCAGCAGTTTAGGCACATACTCCTACGAGCAGTACGTC. Translating gives CASSLGTYSYEQYV.

This clonotype turned up a few times. The chain joins TRBV28 to TRBJ2-1; 13 nucleotides match TRBD2. The germline gives CDR1 MDHEN, CDR2 SYDVKM. V shed 4 bases and J 9 bases; nucleotides not matched to a gene: 6. This CDR3 is built from 15 residues. The CDR3 reads CASSSLLAGGPEQFF. CDR3 sequence (DNA): TGTGCCAGCAGTTCTTTACTAGCGGGGGGGCCTGAGCAGTTCTTC.

This clonotype was found a few times. The chain joins TRBV4-1 to TRBJ1-1, with 8 bases aligning to TRBD1. Germline lookup yields CDR1 MGHRA and CDR2 YSYEKL. The CDR3 consists of 15 residues. The junction had 11 bases not matched to a gene; V was cut back by 4 bases and J by 7 bases. CDR3 in amino acids: CASSPRTGLKDEAFF. CDR3 bases: TGCGCCAGCAGCCCGAGGACAGGGTTGAAGGATGAAGCTTTCTTT.

Ten or more counts support this clonotype. The gene calls are TRBV12-3 or TRBV12-4 and TRBJ1-1, with 9 bases aligning to TRBD1. This CDR3 comprises 15 residues. Trimming cost V 5 bases and J 2 bases; bases outside gene matches: 6. CDR3 protein: CASSPLTGGNTEAFF. CDR3 nucleotide sequence: TGTGCCAGCAGTCCCCTCACAGGGGGCAACACTGAAGCTTTCTTT.

The chain links TRBV29-1 to TRBJ2-1, with D tentatively TRBD1 or TRBD2 (6 bases each). The CDR3 is 13 amino acids. Trimming shortened V by 4 bases and J by 6 bases, and 13 bases separated the two germline ends. Germline CDR1 is SQVTM and CDR2 is ANQGSEA. CDR3 coding DNA: TGCAGCGTTGCTGGGGGGCAGTCCAATGAGCAGTTCTTC. As protein: CSVAGGQSNEQFF.

This clonotype came up many times. The rearrangement joins TRBV28 to TRBJ1-5; no definite D call. V lost 7 bases and J lost 5, with 12 bases in between. This CDR3 has 13 amino acids. Germline loops: CDR1 MDHEN, CDR2 SYDVKM. The CDR3: CASTSVGDQPQHF. The CDR3 coding sequence is TGTGCCAGCACCTCGGTGGGTGATCAGCCCCAGCATTTT.

The chain has TRBV3-1 and TRBJ2-1, with D possibly TRBD2 on 6 matching bases. V shed 1 base and J shed 4 bases, with 23 bases lying between them. The CDR3 consists of 19 residues. Germline CDR1 and CDR2: LGHDT and YNNKEL (reference sequence). The CDR3 sequence is CASSQGSGGKGSLYNEQFF. DNA of the CDR3: TGTGCCAGCAGCCAAGGTTCCGGAGGGAAGGGGAGTTTGTACAATGAGCAGTTCTTC.

The chain combines TRBV6-5 with TRBJ2-1; the D gene is possibly TRBD1 (5 bases). Trimming stripped 3 bases from V and 3 bases from J, with 18 bases between. This CDR3 has 17 amino acids. Per germline, CDR1 MNHEY and CDR2 SVGAGI. Here the CDR3 DNA reads TGTGCCAGCAGTTATGAAGGGGCCAGGGCCTACTACAATGAGCAGTTCTTC. Translation gives CASSYEGARAYYNEQFF.